Each of the 5 T cell receptor beta chains below was sequenced from the same sample in a study of blood T cells in healthy people across ages. Using a J-beta primer mix together with a sample-barcoded 5' primer, a second PCR was run for about 6 to 12 cycles. TCRdb redid the calling of the 5' RACE reads with MiXCR, one entry per CDR3 protein. The sample shows approximately 790,000 distinct CDR3 sequences, approximately 59% of them seen only once. Sequencing used blood. The receptors come from a man aged 30 to 39 in good health.

V usage is TRBV5-1 and J usage is TRBJ1-2, with TRBD1 matching 7 bases. Germline values: CDR1 SGHRS, CDR2 YFSETQ. Trimming cost V 4 bases and J 2 bases; bases outside gene matches: 8. CDR3 length: 15 amino acids. The CDR3 protein is CASSRGQIGNYGYTF. DNA for the CDR3: TGCGCCAGCAGCAGGGGACAGATAGGAAACTATGGCTACACCTTC.

The V gene is TRBV28, the J gene TRBJ2-1, with TRBD1 identical over 9 bases. The V segment lost 4 bases and the J segment 5 bases; nucleotides outside the gene matches: 6. From germline, CDR1 is MDHEN and CDR2 SYDVKM. This CDR3 contains 15 residues. The CDR3 DNA reads TGTGCCAGCAGTTCAACAGGGGGCGCGGACAATGAGCAGTTCTTC. The encoded protein is CASSSTGGADNEQFF.

The chain combines TRBV12-3 or TRBV12-4 with TRBJ2-4, with TRBD1 matching over 8 bases. Judging by the DNA end, TRBJ2-7 fits better; the J call may be wrong. CDR3 length: 16 amino acids. The CDR3 sequence: CASSLARDRGAYEQYF. CDR3 DNA sequence: TGTGCCAGCAGTTTGGCCAGAGACAGGGGTGCCTACGAGCAGTACTTC.

The chain has TRBV30 and TRBJ2-1; 11 nucleotides match TRBD1. From germline, CDR1 is GTSNPN and CDR2 SVGIG (reference sequence). This CDR3 has 14 residues. V lost 4 bases to trimming and J lost 5 bases; unmatched junction nucleotides: 4. CDR3 loop: CAWKGTGGNNEQFF. The CDR3 bases are TGTGCCTGGAAAGGGACAGGGGGAAACAATGAGCAGTTCTTC.

This chain connects TRBV9 to TRBJ2-1; TRBD2 is a possible D gene (5 bases). The V end lost 5 bases, the J end lost 0 bases, and 12 bases lay between the germline ends. Germline CDR1 and CDR2: SGDLS and YYNGEE. The CDR3 spans 15 residues. CDR3: CASSAEGSSYNEQFF. CDR3 DNA: TGTGCCAGCAGTGCCGAGGGCAGCTCCTACAATGAGCAGTTCTTC.